This T cell receptor beta chain is from a study of a mutant IDH1 vaccine in newly diagnosed glioma. Regarding time point: week 35, safety follow-up. Mutant IDH1 20-mer peptide, at 300 ug, made up each vaccine dose, with topical imiquimod. This clone was picked up a small number of times. The antigen remains unidentified. The germline V gene has CDR1 SEHNR and CDR2 FQNEAQ (reference sequence). The CDR3 totals 15 residues. The ends lost 5 bases at V and 0 bases at J; junction bases unmatched: 6. Clones were read by immunoSEQ multiplex PCR, and TCRdb kept only the in-frame ones, dropping some. Of tens of thousands of clones listed, about 85% are singletons.

The origin of this receptor is a man aged 30-40 years with glioma. The source was PBMCs, collected from a glioma patient whose treatment included an IDH1 peptide vaccine. The chain carries TRBV7-9 and TRBJ1-1; 7 nucleotides agree with TRBD1. CDR3 nucleotides: TGTGCCAGCAGCCGACGGACAGGAATGAACACTGAAGCTTTCTTT. It codes for CASSRRTGMNTEAFF.